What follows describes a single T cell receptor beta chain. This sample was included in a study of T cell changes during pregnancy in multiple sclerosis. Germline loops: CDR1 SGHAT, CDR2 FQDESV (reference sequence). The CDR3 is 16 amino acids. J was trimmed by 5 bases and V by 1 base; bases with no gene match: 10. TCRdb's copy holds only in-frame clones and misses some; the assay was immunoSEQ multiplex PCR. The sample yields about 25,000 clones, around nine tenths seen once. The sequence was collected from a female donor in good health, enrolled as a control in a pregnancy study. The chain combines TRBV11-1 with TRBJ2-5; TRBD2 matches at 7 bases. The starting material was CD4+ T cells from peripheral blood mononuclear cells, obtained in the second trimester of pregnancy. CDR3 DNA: TGTGCCAGCAGCTTAGAACTGGCGGGAGAAAGGGAGACCCAGTACTTC. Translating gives CASSLELAGERETQYF.